The entry below describes one T cell receptor beta chain. Its antigen is currently not known. No quality values exist for individual bases; no much larger clone is one base distant. The immunoSEQ Assay was used to sequence TCRbeta CDR3 regions. After extraction, genomic DNA underwent amplification by bias-controlled multiplex PCR, followed by high-throughput sequencing. The paper's data handling went like this. Collapsing and filtering of sequences were performed to quantify the absolute abundance of each unique TCRbeta CDR3 region. T cell fraction was estimated by normalization of TCRbeta template counts to usable DNA, with usable DNA being measured through amplification of reference genes present in all nucleated cells. Repertoire TCRs were annotated as SARS-CoV-2-specific by exact matching of V gene, CDR3 amino acid sequence and J gene to a known reactive TCR set. The reference SARS-CoV-2 TCR set was obtained from MIRA and was filtered for enrichment in COVID-19-positive ImmuneCODE repertoires, whereby public or cross-reactive TCRs were removed. Using the MIRA antigens, annotated TCRs were further analysed by specific ORF or by position within an ORF. Depth was the summed frequency of annotated unique rearrangements, while breadth was defined as annotated unique rearrangements over total unique productive rearrangements. Two-sided Wilcoxon rank-sum tests were used to compare TCR breadth between groups. In TCRdb, the immuneACCESS table is reduced to in-frame sequences with V and J assigned. These tables do not hold every clone; where another copy was compared, an unresolved V gene accounts for under half, and the others remain unexplained. The DNA was the basis for D and trimming; V, J and clone size are from that table. The sample has a few hundred thousand clones on record, approximately 90% of them singletons. Around 3.6% of the sample rests with the top ten.

After removal of 6 bases from V and 0 bases from J, the junction retains 8 bases not matched to a gene. Per the germline V gene, MNHEY is the CDR1 and SVGAGI is the CDR2. The CDR3, from cysteine to phenylalanine, totals 15 residues. The only DNA kept is the CDR3, 45 bases in frame from the first base. In the paper's terms, the treatment or condition label means: some 20 received Ad26.COV2.S at low or high dose, single or two shots; about 5 received placebo; per-sample allocation not given. For vaccine and placebo recipients, the sequenced repertoires came from samples collected on day 63 after the first injection. In Cohort 1b, about 25 adults aged 18-55 years were enrolled at a single site in Boston, USA, between 29 July and 7 August 2020. Ad26.COV2.S consisted of a replication-incompetent adenovirus type 26 vector by which a prefusion-stabilized SARS-CoV-2 spike protein from the original Wuhan strain was expressed.

The data belong to a study of Ad26.COV2.S vaccination and SARS-CoV-2 variants (dated by TCRdb to the early 2020s). Regarding the research as a whole: Vaccine-arm donors came from COV1001, a multicentre, randomized, double-blind, placebo-controlled phase I-IIa trial of Ad26.COV2.S in healthy adults. The specificity and breadth of SARS-CoV-2-reactive T cell receptors after Ad26.COV2.S vaccination were assessed by TCRbeta repertoire sequencing. Dosing of Ad26.COV2.S was intramuscular, at either 5x10^10 or 1x10^11 viral particles, delivered as one shot or as two shots spaced 56 days apart. Trial participants were randomized into five groups of five, in which low-dose or high-dose Ad26.COV2.S was given once or twice, or placebo was given on both occasions. Blinding of investigators to trial group allocation was maintained during experiments and outcome assessment. The TCR-sequenced set comprised about 32 samples: some 20 Ad26.COV2.S vaccine recipients, 5 placebo recipients and 8 SARS-CoV-2 convalescent individuals. Here is what the overall study found, with its caveats: The authors noted that total T cell responses may have been underestimated by the TCR breadth and depth analyses. After vaccination, substantial breadth of spike-specific CD8+ and CD4+ T cell responses was reported. Comparable non-spike TCR breadth was observed between vaccine and placebo recipients, consistent with only spike being contained in the vaccine. The study was not powered for comparison of responses between vaccine doses or regimens. Spike-specific TCR breadth was higher in Ad26.COV2.S recipients than in placebo recipients (P = 0.0014).

This receptor was obtained from a person aged 18-65 years who received the Ad26.COV2.S COVID-19 vaccine or a placebo. The rearrangement joined TRBV6-5 to TRBJ2-7, and 7 junctional nucleotides match TRBD1. Material: peripheral blood, obtained in a trial of Ad26.COV2.S vaccine versus placebo. The CDR3 reads as follows: CASRTGFGSSYEQYF. Here is the DNA: TGTGCCAGCAGGACAGGGTTTGGGAGCTCCTACGAGCAGTACTTC.